These 20 T cell receptor beta chains originate from one sample sequenced in a study of CD8+CD57+ T cells in acquired aplastic anemia. Sequencing was done on patients that had shown CD8+CD57+ cell expansion by flow cytometry. Genomic DNA provided the template from which TCR beta VDJ and CDR3 profiles were obtained. TCRdb reprocessed the reads via MiXCR and lists one record per CDR3 protein. The sample records 260,000 or so distinct CDR3 sequences, roughly half being singletons. Sequencing was carried out using sorted CD4+, CD8+, or CD8+CD57+ T cells (not recorded which) from PBMCs. The receptors were gathered from a human donor with aplastic anemia.

In its sample, this clonotype was seen many times. The CDR3 nucleotides read TGTGCCAGCAGACCCCCTCGAGGGAATACGCAGTATTTT. Protein: CASRPPRGNTQYF. This chain connects TRBV7-9 to TRBJ2-3; D is possibly TRBD2 (5 bases). Germline V gene data show CDR1 as SEHNR and CDR2 as FQNEAQ (reference sequence). The ends were cut back, 6 bases at V and 7 bases at J, with 14 bases in the middle. The CDR3 spans 13 residues.

The rearrangement joins TRBV27 to TRBJ2-5; no definite D call. V shed 5 bases and J shed 4 bases, with 8 bases lying between them. Looked up from germline, CDR1 is MNHEY and CDR2 is SMNVEV (reference sequence). The CDR3 is made up of 12 amino acids. The CDR3 sequence is CASSKGGETQYF. The CDR3 DNA follows: TGTGCCAGCAGTAAAGGTGGAGAGACCCAGTACTTC.

This clonotype appeared many times. CDR3 DNA: TGCAGTGCTAGAGACACCGGGACAGGGTTTCAGCCCCAGCATTTT. Residues: CSARDTGTGFQPQHF. The chain is built from TRBV20-1 and TRBJ1-5, with 9 bases identical to TRBD1. The CDR3 runs to 15 residues. Germline CDR1 reads DFQATT; CDR2 reads SNEGSKA (reference sequence). The V gene end was trimmed by 0 bases and the J gene end by 6 bases; junction bases not matched to a gene: 6.

V is TRBV9 and J is TRBJ1-1; 8 bases align to TRBD1. The CDR3 totals 13 residues. V lost 7 bases, J lost 1 base, and 3 bases stayed unmatched. The germline gives CDR1 SGDLS, CDR2 YYNGEE. CDR3 in amino acids: CASSQGANTEAFF. The CDR3 DNA reads TGTGCCAGCTCCCAGGGGGCGAACACTGAAGCTTTCTTT.

As concerns this clonotype: At one end, the junction sequence differs from germline, possibly due to a read error. This rearrangement joins TRBV19 to TRBJ1-1, with D maybe TRBD1 (5 bases). This CDR3 comprises 14 residues. The germline V gene has CDR1 LNHDA and CDR2 SQIVND (reference sequence). The CDR3 protein is CASSPFNRNTETFF. The CDR3 bases are TGTGCCAGTAGTCCTTTTAACAGGAACACTGAAACTTTCTTT.

With regard to this clonotype: The germline gene is not matched at one end of the junction; a read error may be the cause. The chain combines TRBV7-7 with TRBJ2-1; 9 bases fit TRBD1. The CDR3 is 15 residues long. Germline CDR1 is SSHAT and CDR2 is FNYEAQ (reference sequence). The CDR3 DNA follows: TGTGCTAGCAGCTTAGCTGGGACAGGGCCCAATGAGCAGTTCTTC. Encoded protein: CASSLAGTGPNEQFF.

The chain has TRBV10-3 and TRBJ2-2; 9 bases align to TRBD2. Per germline, CDR1 ENHRY and CDR2 SYGVKD. CDR3 length: 13 residues. The V and J ends lost 7 bases and 7 bases, in that order; junction bases with no gene match: 4. CDR3 in DNA: TGTGCCATCACGGCTAGCGGGATCGGGGAGCTGTTTTTT. The encoded protein is CAITASGIGELFF.

This clonotype was counted at least ten times. The chain employs TRBV9 and TRBJ1-5, with 8 bases that match TRBD1. The V gene end was trimmed by 4 bases and the J gene end by 5 bases; junction bases not matched to a gene: 5. This CDR3 has 14 amino acids. Germline assignment: CDR1 SGDLS and CDR2 YYNGEE. DNA for the CDR3: TGTGCCAGCAGCCAACAGGGGGGATATCAGCCCCAGCATTTT. It encodes CASSQQGGYQPQHF.

This clonotype was recorded at least ten times. The chain links TRBV10-1 to TRBJ2-1; TRBD2 might be the D (9 bases). Per the germline V gene, CDR1 is WNHNN and CDR2 is SYGVQD (reference sequence). CDR3 size: 16 residues. Trimming stripped 6 bases from V and 8 bases from J, with 23 bases between. The CDR3 region has the DNA TGCGCCAGCAGACCCAGGGGGCGGGGGGGATGGTATGAGCAGTTCTTC. The encoded protein is CASRPRGRGGWYEQFF.

In this sample, this clonotype turned up many times. The gene calls are TRBV6-5 and TRBJ2-3, with 12 bases identical to TRBD2. From germline, CDR1 is MNHEY and CDR2 SVGAGI. This CDR3 contains 18 residues. Trimming removed 4 bases from V and 6 bases from J; junction bases left unmatched: 14. CDR3 in DNA: TGTGCCAGCAGTTTAATCCCCAGACTAGCGGGGGACTGGGATACGCAGTATTTT. Its translation: CASSLIPRLAGDWDTQYF.

Ten or more counts support this clonotype. This rearrangement joins TRBV12-3 or TRBV12-4 to TRBJ2-4; 7 nucleotides agree with TRBD1. The V and J ends lost 6 bases and 11 bases, in that order; junction bases with no gene match: 16. This CDR3 region has 15 residues. CDR3 DNA: TGTGCCAGCAGCGCCGGAGAGGGGGCCGCGAACTTTCAGTACTTC. It encodes CASSAGEGAANFQYF.

This clonotype was seen repeatedly, ten times or more. V gene TRBV6-6 combines with J gene TRBJ2-1; weak D call: TRBD2 (6 bases). The CDR3 runs to 14 residues. Trimming removed 4 bases from V and 9 bases from J, with 16 bases in between. Looked up from germline, CDR1 is MNHNY and CDR2 is SVGAGI (reference sequence). In nucleotides, the CDR3 is TGTGCCAGCAGTTTAGGCGGGAAGGATAGTGAGCAGTTCTTC. It is translated as CASSLGGKDSEQFF.

This clonotype is a singleton in its sample. This chain joins TRBV9 and TRBJ2-7; 8 bases line up with TRBD2. Germline CDR1 SGDLS, CDR2 YYNGEE. This CDR3 contains 15 residues. Trimming cost V 3 bases and J 2 bases; bases outside gene matches: 7. CDR3 coding DNA: TGTGCCAGCAGCGGCGGGGGGCATAGTACCTACGAGCAGTACTTC. Translation gives CASSGGGHSTYEQYF. The whole variable domain, filled in from reference TRBV9 and TRBJ2-7, reads DSGVTQTPKHLITATGQRVTLRCSPRSGDLSVYWYQQSLDQGLQFLIQYYNGEERAKGNILERFSAQQFPDLHSELNLSSLELGDSALYFCASSGGGHSTYEQYFGPGTRLTVT.

This clonotype was recorded many times. The CDR3 protein is CSARPGGAADTQYF. Here the CDR3 DNA reads TGCAGTGCTAGGCCTGGCGGGGCTGCAGATACGCAGTATTTT. V is TRBV20-1 and J is TRBJ2-3; weak D call: TRBD2 (6 bases). The CDR3 contains 14 residues. The V gene's germline CDR1 is DFQATT and CDR2 SNEGSKA (reference sequence). Trimming removed 3 bases from V and 4 bases from J, with 14 bases in between.

This clonotype was recorded at least ten times. This rearrangement joins TRBV7-6 to TRBJ2-1; TRBD2 might be the D (6 bases). V was cut by 3 bases and J by 4 bases, with 10 bases left in between. The CDR3 spans 14 residues. In germline, CDR1 is SGHVS, CDR2 FNYEAQ. The CDR3 DNA sequence: TGTGCCAGCAGCTTCAAGGCGGGATACAATGAGCAGTTCTTC. This codes for CASSFKAGYNEQFF.

V gene TRBV2 combines with J gene TRBJ2-1; D unresolved. The CDR3 has 16 residues. Deletions cut 6 bases from V and 4 bases from J, with 19 bases between. Germline CDR1 SNHLY, CDR2 FYNNEI. The DNA for the CDR3 is TGTGCCAGCAGAGCGCCCCCCGGCTGGGGTTACAATGAGCAGTTCTTC. As protein: CASRAPPGWGYNEQFF.

The J gene is TRBJ2-1, the V gene TRBV15; 8 positions agree with TRBD1. Trimming at V came to 1 base and at J to 2 bases, leaving 4 bases not matched to a gene. The CDR3 is made up of 16 amino acids. Germline CDR1 LNHNV, CDR2 YYDKDF (reference sequence). The CDR3 is CATSRGRQGTYNEQFF. The CDR3 DNA follows: TGTGCCACCAGCAGAGGACGACAGGGGACCTACAATGAGCAGTTCTTC.

This chain uses TRBV13 with TRBJ1-2; no clear D. The CDR3 has 14 amino acids. CDR1 and CDR2 from the germline V gene are PRHDT and FYEKMQ (reference sequence). Trimming left V 2 bases short and J 2 bases short, with 9 bases between. CDR3: CASSLWAGNYGYTF. For the CDR3, the DNA is TGTGCCAGCAGCTTATGGGCTGGCAACTATGGCTACACCTTC.

The sample holds many counts of this clonotype. The rearrangement joins TRBV7-9 to TRBJ1-1, with a possible D match to TRBD1 (5 bases). This CDR3 comprises 14 residues. CDR1 is SEHNR, CDR2 FQNEAQ, per germline (reference sequence). The V end was cut by 1 base, the J end by 2 bases, with 8 bases between. The CDR3 nucleotides read TGTGCCAGCAGCTTAGGGGGACCTAACACTGAAGCTTTCTTT. Amino acid sequence: CASSLGGPNTEAFF.

With regard to this clonotype: Sequence at one end of the junction differs from germline and may be a read error. The genes are TRBV29-1 and TRBJ2-6, with a possible D match to TRBD1 (5 bases). This CDR3 region has 15 residues. Germline V CDR1 and CDR2: SQVTM, ANQGSEA. DNA for the CDR3: TGCAGCGTTCCCCTGCCCGGCAGGGTTACGAACACTGAAGCTTTC. Protein product: CSVPLPGRVTNTEAF.